This entry concerns a single T cell receptor (beta chain). Its antigen remains unknown. This entry belongs to a study of cytomegalovirus exposure and HLA in healthy donors. Study-level background: Earlier findings included approximately 120 million unique TCR beta sequences obtained from roughly 200 million T cells. The Caucasian-associated ancestry cluster contained 65% to 85% of the roughly 370 genotyped donors. Findings of the study overall: Most of the TCR beta V segments (in an earlier analysis) were productive either about 87% or about 30% of the time. Published work reported that the classifier diagnosed cytomegalovirus status with high specificity and sensitivity.

The junction had 4 bases not matched to a gene; V was cut back by 6 bases and J by 2 bases. The CDR3 covers 15 residues. CDR1 WNHNN and CDR2 SYGVQD come from the germline V gene (reference sequence). PCR involved 60 Vbeta and 13 Jbeta primers. Sequenced by immunoSEQ multiplex PCR; TCRdb stores in-frame clones only, minus some. The table lists fewer than 95,000 clones, around 84% of them singletons. Material: PBMCs. The receptor was derived from a man aged 40-49 years in good health and CMV-seropositive. The V gene is TRBV10-1, the J gene TRBJ1-3, with 10 bases identical to TRBD1. The CDR3 loop reads CASRRQGATGNTIYF. In DNA, the CDR3 is TGCGCCAGCAGAAGACAGGGGGCGACTGGAAACACCATATATTTT.